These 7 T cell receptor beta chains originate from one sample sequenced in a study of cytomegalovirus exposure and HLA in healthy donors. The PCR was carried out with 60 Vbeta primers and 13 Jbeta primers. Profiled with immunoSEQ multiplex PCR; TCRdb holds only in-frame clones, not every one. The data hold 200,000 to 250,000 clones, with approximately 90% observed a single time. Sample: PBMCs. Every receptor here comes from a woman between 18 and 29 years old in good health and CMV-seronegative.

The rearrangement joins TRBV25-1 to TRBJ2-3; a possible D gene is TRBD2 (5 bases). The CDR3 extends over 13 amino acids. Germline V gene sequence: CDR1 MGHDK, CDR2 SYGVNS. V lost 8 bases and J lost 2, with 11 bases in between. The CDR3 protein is CASLDGNTDTQYF. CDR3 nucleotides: TGTGCCAGCCTTGACGGGAACACAGATACGCAGTATTTT.

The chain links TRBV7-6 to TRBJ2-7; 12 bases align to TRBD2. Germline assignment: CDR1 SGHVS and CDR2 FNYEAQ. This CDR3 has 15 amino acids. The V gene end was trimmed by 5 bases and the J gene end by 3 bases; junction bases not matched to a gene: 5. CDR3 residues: CASSRRTSGNYEQYF. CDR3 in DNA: TGTGCCAGCAGCCGCCGGACTAGCGGGAACTACGAGCAGTACTTC.

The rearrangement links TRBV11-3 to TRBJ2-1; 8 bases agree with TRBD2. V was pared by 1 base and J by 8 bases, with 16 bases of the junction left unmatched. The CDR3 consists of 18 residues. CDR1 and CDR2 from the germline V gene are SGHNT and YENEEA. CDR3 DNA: TGTGCCAGCAGCTTAGGAGTGTTTTTGGCGGGGGGAGGGGATGAGCAGTTCTTC. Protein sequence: CASSLGVFLAGGGDEQFF.

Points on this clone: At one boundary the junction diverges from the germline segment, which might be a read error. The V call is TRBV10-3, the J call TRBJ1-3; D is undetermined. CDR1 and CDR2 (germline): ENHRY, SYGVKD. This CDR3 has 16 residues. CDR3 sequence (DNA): TGTGTCATCAGTGAGTCGGTAGTCCTCTCTGGAAACACCATATATTTT. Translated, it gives CVISESVVLSGNTIYF.

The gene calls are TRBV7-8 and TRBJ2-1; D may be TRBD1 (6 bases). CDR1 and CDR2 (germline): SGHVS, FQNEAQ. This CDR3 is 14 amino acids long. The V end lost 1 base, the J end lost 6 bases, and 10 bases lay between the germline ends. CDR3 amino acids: CASSLGQAFNEQFF. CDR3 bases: TGTGCCAGCAGCTTAGGACAGGCCTTCAATGAGCAGTTCTTC. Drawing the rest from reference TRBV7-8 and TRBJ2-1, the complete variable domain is GAGVSQSPRYKVAKRGQDVALRCDPISGHVSLFWYQQALGQGPEFLTYFQNEAQLDKSGLPSDRFFAERPEGSVSTLKIQRTQQEDSAVYLCASSLGQAFNEQFFGPGTRLTVL.

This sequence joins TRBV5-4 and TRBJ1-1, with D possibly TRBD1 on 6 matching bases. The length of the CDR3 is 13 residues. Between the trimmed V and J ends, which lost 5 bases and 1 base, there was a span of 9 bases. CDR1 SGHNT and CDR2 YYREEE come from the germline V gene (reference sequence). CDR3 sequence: CASRRTENTEAFF. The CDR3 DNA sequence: TGTGCCAGCAGACGGACAGAGAACACTGAAGCTTTCTTT.

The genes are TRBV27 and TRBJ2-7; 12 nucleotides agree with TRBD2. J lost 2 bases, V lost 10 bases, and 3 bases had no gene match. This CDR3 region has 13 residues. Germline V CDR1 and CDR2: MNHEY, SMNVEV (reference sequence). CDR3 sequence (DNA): TGTGCCACGAGACTAGCGGGAGCCTACGAGCAGTACTTC. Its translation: CATRLAGAYEQYF.